Presented here are 31 T cell receptor beta chains from one specimen sequenced in a study of early T cells in non-severe SARS-CoV-2 infection. From the 5' RACE reads, TCRdb called clonotypes with MiXCR, one entry per CDR3 protein. The table lists roughly 29,000 distinct CDR3 sequences, 2.5% to 3.5% of them singletons, with 0.7% to 0.9% in the top ten. Sequenced material: whole blood. These receptors were taken from an adult who was a healthcare worker with PCR-confirmed SARS-CoV-2 infection or an uninfected control (not recorded which).

At least ten counts were recorded for this clonotype. This chain joins TRBV7-2 and TRBJ1-2, with TRBD1 matching 9 bases. The CDR3 is 15 amino acids. V was pared by 5 bases and J by 5 bases, with 9 bases of the junction left unmatched. Germline V gene data show CDR1 as SGHTA and CDR2 as FQGNSA. The CDR3: CASSQQGTGPYGYTF. CDR3 nucleotides: TGTGCCAGCAGCCAGCAAGGGACAGGGCCATATGGCTACACCTTC.

This clonotype came up many times. The chain employs TRBV19 and TRBJ2-5; either TRBD1 or TRBD2 may supply D (5 bases each). V shed 3 bases and J shed 5 bases, with 16 bases lying between them. There are 15 residues in the CDR3. In germline, CDR1 is LNHDA, CDR2 SQIVND (reference sequence). CDR3 region: CASSIISAGTETQYF. CDR3 in DNA: TGTGCCAGTAGTATTATCTCTGCAGGGACGGAGACCCAGTACTTC.

This clonotype was detected ten times or more. The rearrangement uses TRBV29-1 and TRBJ2-5, with D possibly called TRBD1 or TRBD2 (5 bases each). V lost 4 bases and J lost 3, with 9 bases in between. This CDR3 is built from 12 residues. CDR1 and CDR2 (germline): SQVTM, ANQGSEA. For the CDR3, the DNA is TGCAGCGTTGCCGGGGCAAAAGAGACCCAGTACTTC. It codes for CSVAGAKETQYF.

The sample holds many counts of this clonotype. The J gene is TRBJ1-2, the V gene TRBV29-1, with 7 nucleotides matching TRBD1. The CDR3 loop spans 13 amino acids. Germline CDR1 is SQVTM and CDR2 is ANQGSEA. J was trimmed by 7 bases and V by 1 base; bases with no gene match: 6. The CDR3 DNA reads TGCAGCGTTGAAGGTGGACAGGTCCTTGGCTACACCTTC. Translating gives CSVEGGQVLGYTF.

This clonotype was found many times. The chain combines TRBV12-3 or TRBV12-4 with TRBJ1-2, with a tentative D call TRBD1 (6 bases). V was trimmed by 5 bases and J by 1 base, leaving 14 bases between them. The CDR3 covers 15 residues. CDR3 bases: TGTGCCAGCAGTAGGGGGGGGAGAGATAACTATGGCTACACCTTC. Its translation is CASSRGGRDNYGYTF.

This clonotype has ten or more counts. The chain is built from TRBV29-1 and TRBJ1-1; weak D call: TRBD1 (6 bases). The CDR3 contains 13 residues. Trimming removed 4 bases at V and 2 bases at J, with 11 bases between. Per germline, CDR1 SQVTM and CDR2 ANQGSEA. In nucleotides, the CDR3 is TGCAGCGTTGGACAGGTCCTAAACACTGAAGCTTTCTTT. Translation gives CSVGQVLNTEAFF.

In its sample, this clonotype was seen many times. V and J are TRBV18 and TRBJ2-7; tentative D call: TRBD1 (5 bases). V shed 2 bases and J shed 6 bases, with 11 bases lying between them. This CDR3 region has 13 residues. Germline V gives CDR1 KGHSH, CDR2 LQKENI. In DNA, the CDR3 is TGTGCCAGCTCACCAGTGCAGGGCGGCGAGCAGTACGTC. Translating gives CASSPVQGGEQYV.

This clonotype was seen at least ten times. V gene TRBV12-3 or TRBV12-4 combines with J gene TRBJ2-7; TRBD2 is a possible D gene (5 bases). CDR3 size: 17 residues. Trimming took off 3 bases at V and 6 bases at J, with 24 bases between the two ends. The CDR3 loop is CASSFGNKTEAPGEQYV. Written as DNA, the CDR3 is TGTGCCAGCAGTTTCGGGAATAAAACCGAGGCACCGGGCGAGCAGTACGTC.

This clonotype is judged medium-sized. The V call is TRBV2, the J call TRBJ1-6, with D maybe TRBD1 (6 bases). The CDR3 extends over 15 amino acids. Germline assignment: CDR1 SNHLY and CDR2 FYNNEI. Deletions cut 6 bases from V and 3 bases from J, with 12 bases between. CDR3 loop: CASRTTGNYNSPLHF. CDR3 DNA sequence: TGTGCCAGCAGGACGACAGGAAACTATAATTCACCCCTCCACTTT.

This clonotype was recorded many times. CDR3 DNA sequence: TGCGCCAGCAGCTTGGACCCCATGGGGAATAGCAATCAGCCCCAGCATTTT. Protein product: CASSLDPMGNSNQPQHF. The chain employs TRBV5-1 and TRBJ1-5; D is unresolved. Germline CDR1 and CDR2: SGHRS and YFSETQ. Trimming removed 0 bases at V and 0 bases at J, with 13 bases between. This CDR3 has 17 residues.

This clonotype was counted at least ten times. V usage is TRBV6-6 and J usage is TRBJ1-2; D ambiguous. This CDR3 is 13 amino acids long. Per germline, CDR1 MNHNY and CDR2 SVGAGI (reference sequence). V lost 7 bases, J lost 8 bases, and 17 bases lay in between. Here the CDR3 reads CASKAVTEGGYTF. CDR3 sequence (DNA): TGTGCCAGCAAAGCGGTAACGGAAGGAGGCTACACCTTC.

This clonotype showed up many times. The CDR3 DNA sequence: TGTGCCACCAGTGATCAACATTCAGGGAGCTACAATGAGCAGTTCTTC. Residues: CATSDQHSGSYNEQFF. The chain links TRBV24-1 to TRBJ2-1; D is possibly TRBD1 or TRBD2 (5 bases each). The CDR3 spans 16 residues. The germline CDR1 and CDR2 sequences are KGHDR and SFDVKD. The V end lost 3 bases, the J end lost 3 bases, and 14 bases lay between the germline ends.

This clonotype was detected ten times or more. The chain links TRBV6-1 to TRBJ2-3, with 11 nucleotides matching TRBD2. CDR1 and CDR2 from the germline V gene are MNHNS and SASEGT. With V trimmed by 4 bases and J by 3 bases, 3 bases remained unmatched. The CDR3 length is 15 residues. In DNA, the CDR3 is TGTGCCAGCAGTGTGACTAGCGGGGCAACAGATACGCAGTATTTT. Encoded protein: CASSVTSGATDTQYF.

This clonotype appeared many times. This chain joins TRBV11-3 and TRBJ2-1; 12 bases align to TRBD2. Losses at the gene ends were 0 bases for V and 1 base for J; bases not matched to a gene: 7. The CDR3 loop spans 19 amino acids. Germline CDR1 and CDR2: SGHNT and YENEEA. CDR3 residues: CASSLDSLAGGSSYNEQFF. CDR3 in DNA: TGTGCCAGCAGCTTAGATTCCCTAGCGGGGGGGTCTTCCTACAATGAGCAGTTCTTC. Full variable domain (outside the CDR3, taken from reference TRBV11-3 and TRBJ2-1): EAGVVQSPRYKIIEKKQPVAFWCNPISGHNTLYWYLQNLGQGPELLIRYENEEAVDDSQLPKDRFSAERLKGVDSTLKIQPAELGDSAVYLCASSLDSLAGGSSYNEQFFGPGTRLTVL.

There are many counts of this clonotype. The chain employs TRBV5-6 and TRBJ2-3; unclear D gene. Trimming stripped 1 base from V and 8 bases from J, with 20 bases between. The CDR3 is 16 amino acids. CDR1 and CDR2 (germline): SGHDT, YYEEEE. The CDR3 spells CASSLPGNPPLGTQYF. The CDR3 coding sequence is TGTGCCAGCAGCTTGCCGGGTAACCCCCCTCTAGGTACGCAGTATTTT. Full variable domain (outside the CDR3, taken from reference TRBV5-6 and TRBJ2-3): DAGVTQSPTHLIKTRGQQVTLRCSPKSGHDTVSWYQQALGQGPQFIFQYYEEEERQRGNFPDRFSGHQFPNYSSELNVNALLLGDSALYLCASSLPGNPPLGTQYFGPGTRLTVL.

The table lists this clonotype with many counts. The chain couples TRBV7-9 to TRBJ1-1; tentative D call: TRBD1 (5 bases). The CDR3 runs 15 residues. V dropped 5 bases and J dropped 0 bases, with 13 bases sitting between them. Germline loops: CDR1 SEHNR, CDR2 FQNEAQ (reference sequence). CDR3 amino acids: CASSRSRDLNTEAFF. CDR3 coding DNA: TGTGCCAGCAGCCGGAGTAGGGACTTGAACACTGAAGCTTTCTTT.

In this sample, this clonotype turned up many times. This sequence joins TRBV5-1 and TRBJ2-1; D call uncertain. The CDR3 length is 14 residues. The V gene's germline CDR1 is SGHRS and CDR2 YFSETQ. Trimming stripped 1 base from V and 7 bases from J, with 12 bases between. DNA for the CDR3: TGCGCCAGCAGCTTGAGGGTAGAGAGGAATGAGCAGTTCTTC. The encoded protein is CASSLRVERNEQFF. Together with reference TRBV5-1 and TRBJ2-1, the CDR3 gives the full variable domain: KAGVTQTPRYLIKTRGQQVTLSCSPISGHRSVSWYQQTPGQGLQFLFEYFSETQRNKGNFPGRFSGRQFSNSRSEMNVSTLELGDSALYLCASSLRVERNEQFFGPGTRLTVL.

At least ten counts were recorded for this clonotype. This chain connects TRBV18 to TRBJ2-5; D call uncertain. The CDR3 is 14 residues long. Trimming left V 0 bases short and J 2 bases short, with 7 bases between. Germline V lookup: CDR1 KGHSH, CDR2 LQKENI. This chain's CDR3 is CASSPPDLQETQYF. CDR3 nucleotides: TGTGCCAGCTCACCACCTGACTTACAAGAGACCCAGTACTTC.

This clonotype was picked up many times. This chain links TRBV20-1 with TRBJ1-6, with 7 positions matching TRBD1. The length of the CDR3 is 16 residues. Germline V CDR1 and CDR2: DFQATT, SNEGSKA (reference sequence). Losses at the gene ends were 4 bases for V and 2 bases for J; bases not matched to a gene: 8. CDR3 sequence: CSAIQGGGTYNSPLHF. The CDR3 DNA reads as TGCAGTGCTATCCAGGGGGGAGGGACCTATAATTCACCCCTCCACTTT.

This clonotype showed up many times. The chain recombines TRBV2 with TRBJ1-3; D remains unclear. Trimming removed 6 bases from V and 6 bases from J, with 12 bases in between. The CDR3 loop spans 13 amino acids. Germline-derived CDR1 and CDR2 are SNHLY and FYNNEI. The CDR3: CASRVQGENTIYF. CDR3 in DNA: TGTGCCAGCAGGGTACAAGGAGAAAACACCATATATTTT.

This clonotype was observed many times. The V gene is TRBV5-1, the J gene TRBJ2-5; 10 bases line up with TRBD2. This CDR3 has 17 residues. CDR1 and CDR2 (germline): SGHRS, YFSETQ. Germline trimming cut 0 bases from V and 5 bases from J; bases unmatched to any gene: 10. The CDR3 sequence is CASSLGQAGGSRETQYF. In DNA form, the CDR3 reads TGCGCCAGCAGCTTGGGTCAAGCGGGGGGGTCACGGGAGACCCAGTACTTC.

This clonotype has just a few counts. The chain recombines TRBV3-1 with TRBJ2-5; possibly TRBD2 for D (5 bases). This CDR3 region has 14 residues. V was shortened by 4 bases and J by 1 base, with 10 bases between the two germline ends. Looked up from germline, CDR1 is LGHDT and CDR2 is YNNKEL (reference sequence). The CDR3 is CASSRRGSQETQYF. DNA of the CDR3: TGTGCCAGCAGCCGCCGGGGTAGCCAAGAGACCCAGTACTTC.

The table lists this clonotype with many counts. The chain uses TRBV29-1 and TRBJ1-2, with D possibly matching TRBD1 (5 bases). The V gene lost 4 bases and the J gene lost 0 bases, with 12 bases spanning the gap. Germline loops: CDR1 SQVTM, CDR2 ANQGSEA. The CDR3 consists of 14 residues. CDR3 nucleotides: TGCAGCGTTGGAGAAGGGGACCCTAACTATGGCTACACCTTC. Amino acid sequence: CSVGEGDPNYGYTF.

This clonotype was seen at least ten times. The rearrangement links TRBV18 to TRBJ2-1; D is possibly TRBD2 (6 bases). CDR1 is KGHSH, CDR2 LQKENI, per germline. CDR3 length equals 15 residues. Trimming removed 1 base at V and 9 bases at J, with 16 bases between. CDR3: CASSPRMGGQSEQFF. The DNA of the CDR3 is TGTGCCAGCTCACCACGGATGGGGGGTCAGAGTGAGCAGTTCTTC.

The table lists this clonotype with many counts. The CDR3, as DNA: TGTGCCAGCAGTTACATACTTAACAATGAGCAGTTCTTC. This encodes CASSYILNNEQFF. The J gene is TRBJ2-1, the V gene TRBV6-6; no clear D. The germline gives CDR1 MNHNY, CDR2 SVGAGI (reference sequence). The CDR3 runs 13 residues. The V and J ends lost 2 bases and 5 bases respectively, with 7 bases between them.

This clonotype has a count of ten or more. The chain employs TRBV3-1 and TRBJ1-2, with D unresolved. The ends were cut back, 2 bases at V and 4 bases at J, with 8 bases in the middle. The CDR3 covers 13 residues. Germline V gene sequence: CDR1 LGHDT, CDR2 YNNKEL (reference sequence). CDR3 DNA sequence: TGTGCCAGCAGCCAACTCCCGGGCTATGGCTACACCTTC. It yields the protein CASSQLPGYGYTF.

This clonotype was detected ten times or more. The rearrangement uses TRBV7-6 and TRBJ2-5, with D possibly being TRBD1 (5 bases). Germline CDR1 SGHVS, CDR2 FNYEAQ. CDR3 length: 15 amino acids. Trimming cost V 0 bases and J 2 bases, with 10 bases left between them. The CDR3 loop is CASSLAGAGQETQYF. The CDR3 bases are TGTGCCAGCAGCTTAGCAGGGGCAGGTCAAGAGACCCAGTACTTC.

This clonotype was seen at least ten times. The V and J genes are TRBV19 and TRBJ2-4, with D possibly matching TRBD1 (6 bases). Trimming shortened V by 7 bases and J by 4 bases, and 14 bases separated the two germline ends. This CDR3 has 14 residues. Germline loops: CDR1 LNHDA, CDR2 SQIVND (reference sequence). The CDR3, as DNA: TGTGCCAGTACCCCGGACAGAGTTAAAAACATTCAGTACTTC. Its protein product is CASTPDRVKNIQYF. Using reference TRBV19 and TRBJ2-4 for the parts outside the CDR3, the full variable domain is DGGITQSPKYLFRKEGQNVTLSCEQNLNHDAMYWYRQDPGQGLRLIYYSQIVNDFQKGDIAEGYSVSREKKESFPLTVTSAQKNPTAFYLCASTPDRVKNIQYFGAGTRLSVL.

This clonotype was recorded at least ten times. The chain couples TRBV7-2 to TRBJ2-5, with 10 bases lining up with TRBD1. Per germline, CDR1 SGHTA and CDR2 FQGNSA. The CDR3 runs to 15 residues. Germline trimming cut 3 bases from V and 5 bases from J; bases unmatched to any gene: 6. The CDR3 sequence is CASSFGPGQGETQYF. The DNA of the CDR3 is TGTGCCAGCAGCTTCGGTCCGGGACAGGGGGAGACCCAGTACTTC.

This clonotype was counted a few times. The rearrangement joins TRBV9 to TRBJ1-4, with a possible D match to TRBD1 (6 bases). CDR1 and CDR2 from the germline V gene are SGDLS and YYNGEE. The CDR3 covers 15 residues. Trimming took 0 bases from V and 3 from J, leaving 9 bases between them. CDR3 in amino acids: CASSVGTDANEKLFF. CDR3 DNA sequence: TGTGCCAGCAGCGTAGGGACAGACGCTAATGAAAAACTGTTTTTT.

This clonotype was counted at least ten times. The V call is TRBV5-4, the J call TRBJ1-5, with a tentative D call TRBD1 (5 bases). Per germline, CDR1 SGHNT and CDR2 YYREEE (reference sequence). The CDR3 is 13 amino acids. Deletions cut 2 bases from V and 5 bases from J, with 8 bases between. In DNA, the CDR3 is TGTGCCAGCAGCTTCCAGGGAGATCAGCCCCAGCATTTT. This sequence encodes CASSFQGDQPQHF.